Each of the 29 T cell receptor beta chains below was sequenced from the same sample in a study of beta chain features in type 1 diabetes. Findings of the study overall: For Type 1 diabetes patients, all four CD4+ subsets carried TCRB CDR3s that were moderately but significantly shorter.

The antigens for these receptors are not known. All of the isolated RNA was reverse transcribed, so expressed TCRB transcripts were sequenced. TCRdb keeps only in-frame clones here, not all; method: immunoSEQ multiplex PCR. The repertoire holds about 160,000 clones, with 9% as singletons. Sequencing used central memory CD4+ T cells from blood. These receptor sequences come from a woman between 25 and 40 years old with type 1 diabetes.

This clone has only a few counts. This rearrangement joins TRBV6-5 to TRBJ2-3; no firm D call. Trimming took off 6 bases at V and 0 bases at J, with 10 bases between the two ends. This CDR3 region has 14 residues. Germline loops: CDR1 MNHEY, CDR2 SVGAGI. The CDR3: CASSPSSSTDTQYF. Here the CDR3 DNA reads TGTGCCAGCAGCCCGTCGTCCAGCACAGATACGCAGTATTTT.

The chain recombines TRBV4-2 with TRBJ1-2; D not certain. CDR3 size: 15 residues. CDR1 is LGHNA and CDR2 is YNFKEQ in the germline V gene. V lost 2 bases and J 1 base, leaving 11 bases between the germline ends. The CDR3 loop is CASSQLSGINYGYTF. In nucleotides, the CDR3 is TGTGCCAGCAGCCAACTATCCGGGATTAACTATGGCTACACCTTC.

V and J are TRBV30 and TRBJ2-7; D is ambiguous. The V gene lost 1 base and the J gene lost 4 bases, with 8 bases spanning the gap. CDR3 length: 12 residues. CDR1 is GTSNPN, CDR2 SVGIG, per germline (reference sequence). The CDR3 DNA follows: TGTGCCTGGAGTGGAGGAAAATACGAGCAGTACTTC. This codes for CAWSGGKYEQYF.

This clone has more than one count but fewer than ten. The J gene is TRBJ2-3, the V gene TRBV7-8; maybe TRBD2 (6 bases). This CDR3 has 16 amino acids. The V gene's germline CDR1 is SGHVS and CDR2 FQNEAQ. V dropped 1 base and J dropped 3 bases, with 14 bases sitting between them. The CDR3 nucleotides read TGTGCCAGCAGCTTAGGCGGACTTGCGGGAACAGATACGCAGTATTTT. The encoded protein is CASSLGGLAGTDTQYF.

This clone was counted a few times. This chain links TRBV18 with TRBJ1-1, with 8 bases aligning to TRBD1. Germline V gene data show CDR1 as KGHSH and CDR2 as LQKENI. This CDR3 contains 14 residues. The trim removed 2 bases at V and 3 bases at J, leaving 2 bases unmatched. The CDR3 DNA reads TGTGCCAGCTCACCATCGACAGGGGACACTGAAGCTTTCTTT. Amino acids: CASSPSTGDTEAFF.

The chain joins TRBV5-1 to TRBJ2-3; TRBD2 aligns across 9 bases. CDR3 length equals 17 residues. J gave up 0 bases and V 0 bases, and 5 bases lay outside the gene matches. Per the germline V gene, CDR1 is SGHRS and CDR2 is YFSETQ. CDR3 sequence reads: CASSLGLAATSTDTQYF. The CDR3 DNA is TGCGCCAGCAGCTTGGGACTAGCGGCAACTAGCACAGATACGCAGTATTTT.

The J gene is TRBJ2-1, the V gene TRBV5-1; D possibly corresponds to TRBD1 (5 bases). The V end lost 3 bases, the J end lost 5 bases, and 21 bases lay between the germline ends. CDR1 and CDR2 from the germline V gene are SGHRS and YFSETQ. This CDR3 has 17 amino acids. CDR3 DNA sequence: TGCGCCAGCAGCTCCAGGGTCGCTATTCGGGCCCACAATGAGCAGTTCTTC. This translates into CASSSRVAIRAHNEQFF.

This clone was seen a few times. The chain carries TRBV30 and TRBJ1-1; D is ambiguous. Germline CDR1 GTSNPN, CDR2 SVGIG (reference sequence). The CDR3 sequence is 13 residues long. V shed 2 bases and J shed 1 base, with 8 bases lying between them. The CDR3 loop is CAWSSTWNTEAFF. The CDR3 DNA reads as TGTGCCTGGAGTTCAACATGGAACACTGAAGCTTTCTTT.

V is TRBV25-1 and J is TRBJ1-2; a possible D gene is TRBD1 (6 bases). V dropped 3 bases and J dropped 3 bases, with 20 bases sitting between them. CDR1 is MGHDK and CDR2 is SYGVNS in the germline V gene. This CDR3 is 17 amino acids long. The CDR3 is CASSDEPTVDSYYGYTF. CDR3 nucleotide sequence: TGTGCCAGCAGTGATGAACCCACCGTGGACAGCTACTATGGCTACACCTTC.

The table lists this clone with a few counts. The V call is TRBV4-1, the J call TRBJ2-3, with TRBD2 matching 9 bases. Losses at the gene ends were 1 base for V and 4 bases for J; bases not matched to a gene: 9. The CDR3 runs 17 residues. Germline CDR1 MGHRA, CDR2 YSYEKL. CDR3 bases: TGCGCCAGCAGCCAAGCTCGGGGAGCGGGAGGCGCAGATACGCAGTATTTT. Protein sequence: CASSQARGAGGADTQYF.

CDR3 loop: CASSLGRQGHEQYF. The CDR3 nucleotides read TGTGCCAGCAGCTTAGGGAGACAGGGCCACGAGCAGTACTTC. The J gene is TRBJ2-7, the V gene TRBV7-6; 7 bases align to TRBD1. Trimming cost V 1 base and J 5 bases; bases outside gene matches: 5. The CDR3 loop spans 14 amino acids. Germline CDR1 and CDR2: SGHVS and FNYEAQ.

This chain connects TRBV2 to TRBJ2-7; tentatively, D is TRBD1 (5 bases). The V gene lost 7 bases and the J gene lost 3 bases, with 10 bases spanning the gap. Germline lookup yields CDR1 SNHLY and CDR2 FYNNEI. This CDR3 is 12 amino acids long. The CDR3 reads CASIVRDYEQYF. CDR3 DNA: TGTGCCAGCATCGTCAGGGACTACGAGCAGTACTTC.

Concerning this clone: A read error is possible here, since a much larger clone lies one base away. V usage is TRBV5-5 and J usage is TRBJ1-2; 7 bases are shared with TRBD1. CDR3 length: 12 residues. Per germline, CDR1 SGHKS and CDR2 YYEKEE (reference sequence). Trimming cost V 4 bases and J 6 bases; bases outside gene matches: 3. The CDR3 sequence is CASSRDRDGYTF. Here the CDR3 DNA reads TGTGCCAGCAGCCGCGACAGGGATGGCTACACCTTC.

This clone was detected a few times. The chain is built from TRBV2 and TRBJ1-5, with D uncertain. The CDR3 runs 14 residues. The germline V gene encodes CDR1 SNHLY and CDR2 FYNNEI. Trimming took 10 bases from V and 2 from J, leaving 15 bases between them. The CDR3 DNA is TGTGCCACCAAAGTGGTAGGAGGCAATCAGCCCCAGCATTTT. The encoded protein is CATKVVGGNQPQHF. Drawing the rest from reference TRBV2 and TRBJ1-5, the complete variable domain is EPEVTQTPSHQVTQMGQEVILRCVPISNHLYFYWYRQILGQKVEFLVSFYNNEISEKSEIFDDQFSVERPDGSNFTLKIRSTKLEDSAMYFCATKVVGGNQPQHFGDGTRLSIL.

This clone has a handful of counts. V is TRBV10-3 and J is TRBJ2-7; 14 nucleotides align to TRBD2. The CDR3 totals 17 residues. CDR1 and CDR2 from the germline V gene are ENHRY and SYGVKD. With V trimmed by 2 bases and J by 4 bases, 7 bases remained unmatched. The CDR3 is CAISEPTSGRAGYEQYF. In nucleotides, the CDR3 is TGTGCCATCAGTGAGCCGACTAGCGGGAGGGCCGGATACGAGCAGTACTTC.

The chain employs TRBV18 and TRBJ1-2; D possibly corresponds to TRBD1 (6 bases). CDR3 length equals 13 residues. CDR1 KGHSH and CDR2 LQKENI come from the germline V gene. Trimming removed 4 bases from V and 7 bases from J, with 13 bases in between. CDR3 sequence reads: CASSLDRTGGYTF. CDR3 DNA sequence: TGTGCCAGCTCACTCGACAGGACGGGTGGCTACACCTTC.

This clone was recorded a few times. Written as DNA, the CDR3 is TGTGCCAGCAGTGACAGGGCGAACACTGAAGCTTTCTTT. This gives the protein CASSDRANTEAFF. This chain links TRBV2 with TRBJ1-1; a possible D gene is TRBD1 (5 bases). CDR3 length: 13 amino acids. V dropped 3 bases and J dropped 1 base, with 6 bases sitting between them. The germline gives CDR1 SNHLY, CDR2 FYNNEI.

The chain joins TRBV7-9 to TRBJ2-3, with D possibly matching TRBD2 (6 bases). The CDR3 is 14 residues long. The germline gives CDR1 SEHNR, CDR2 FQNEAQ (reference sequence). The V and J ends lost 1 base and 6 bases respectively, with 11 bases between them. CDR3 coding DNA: TGTGCCAGCAGCTTAGATCGGGGGTCGGATACGCAGTATTTT. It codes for CASSLDRGSDTQYF.

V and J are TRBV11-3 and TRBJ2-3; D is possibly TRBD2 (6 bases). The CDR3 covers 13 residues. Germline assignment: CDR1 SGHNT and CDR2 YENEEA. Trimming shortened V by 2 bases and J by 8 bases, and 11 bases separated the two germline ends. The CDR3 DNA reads TGTGCCAGCAGCTTAAGACTAGTCGGTACGCAGTATTTT. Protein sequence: CASSLRLVGTQYF.

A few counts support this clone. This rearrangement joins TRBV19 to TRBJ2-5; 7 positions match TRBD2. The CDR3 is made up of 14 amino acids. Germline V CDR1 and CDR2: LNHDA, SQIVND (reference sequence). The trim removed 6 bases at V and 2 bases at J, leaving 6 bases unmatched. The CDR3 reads CASSQREQQETQYF. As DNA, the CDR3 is TGTGCCAGTAGCCAGCGGGAACAACAAGAGACCCAGTACTTC.

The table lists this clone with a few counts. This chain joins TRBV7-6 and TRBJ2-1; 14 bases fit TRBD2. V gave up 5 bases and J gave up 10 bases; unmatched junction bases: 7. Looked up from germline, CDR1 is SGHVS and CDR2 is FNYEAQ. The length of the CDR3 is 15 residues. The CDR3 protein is CASSDGLAGGGEQFF. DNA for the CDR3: TGTGCCAGCAGCGACGGACTAGCGGGAGGTGGAGAGCAGTTCTTC.

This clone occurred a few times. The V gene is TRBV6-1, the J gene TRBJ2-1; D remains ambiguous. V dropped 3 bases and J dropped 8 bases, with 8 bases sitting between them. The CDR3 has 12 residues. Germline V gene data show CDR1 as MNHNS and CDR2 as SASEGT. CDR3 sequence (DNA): TGTGCCAGCAGTGACCCCGGGTATGAGCAGTTCTTC. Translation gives CASSDPGYEQFF.

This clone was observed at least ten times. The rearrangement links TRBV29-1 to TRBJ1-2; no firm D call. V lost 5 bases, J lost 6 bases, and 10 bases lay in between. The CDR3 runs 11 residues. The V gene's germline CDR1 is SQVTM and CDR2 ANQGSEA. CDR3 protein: CSVLREDGYTF. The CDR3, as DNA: TGCAGCGTTCTTCGGGAGGATGGCTACACCTTC.

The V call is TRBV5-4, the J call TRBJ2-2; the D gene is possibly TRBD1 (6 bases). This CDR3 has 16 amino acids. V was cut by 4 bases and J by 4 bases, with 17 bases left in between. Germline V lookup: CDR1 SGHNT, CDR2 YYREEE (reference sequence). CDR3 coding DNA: TGTGCCAGCAGCGACGACAGGACACGGAGCACCGGGGAGCTGTTTTTT. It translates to CASSDDRTRSTGELFF.

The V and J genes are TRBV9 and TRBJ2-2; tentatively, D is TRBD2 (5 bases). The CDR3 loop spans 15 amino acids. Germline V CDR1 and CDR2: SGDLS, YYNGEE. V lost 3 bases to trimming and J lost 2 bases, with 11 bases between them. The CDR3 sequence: CASSAQRTNTGELFF. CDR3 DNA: TGTGCCAGCAGCGCCCAGCGGACTAACACCGGGGAGCTGTTTTTT.

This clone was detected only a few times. CDR3 in DNA: TGTGCCAGCAGGGGCGGACAGCTTAACTATGGCTACACCTTC. Residues: CASRGGQLNYGYTF. This chain joins TRBV2 and TRBJ1-2; TRBD1 is a possible D gene (6 bases). The CDR3 totals 14 residues. Trimming took 6 bases from V and 1 from J, leaving 12 bases between them. Germline CDR1 SNHLY, CDR2 FYNNEI.

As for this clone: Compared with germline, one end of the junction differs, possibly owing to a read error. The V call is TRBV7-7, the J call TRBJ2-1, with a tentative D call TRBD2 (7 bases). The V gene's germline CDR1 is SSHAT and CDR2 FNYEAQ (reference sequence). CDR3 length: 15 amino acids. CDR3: CASSLEGGAKYEQFF. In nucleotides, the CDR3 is TGTGCTAGCAGCTTAGAAGGGGGGGCCAAGTACGAGCAGTTCTTC.

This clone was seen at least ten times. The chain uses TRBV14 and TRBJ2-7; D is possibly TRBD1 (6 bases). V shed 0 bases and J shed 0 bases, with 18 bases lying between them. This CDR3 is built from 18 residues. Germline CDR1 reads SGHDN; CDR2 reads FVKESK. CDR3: CASSQDRSTRGSSYEQYF. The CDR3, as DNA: TGTGCCAGCAGCCAAGATCGTAGTACCAGGGGTTCCTCCTACGAGCAGTACTTC. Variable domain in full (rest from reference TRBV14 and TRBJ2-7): EAGVTQFPSHSVIEKGQTVTLRCDPISGHDNLYWYRRVMGKEIKFLLHFVKESKQDESGMPNNRFLAERTGGTYSTLKVQPAELEDSGVYFCASSQDRSTRGSSYEQYFGPGTRLTVT.

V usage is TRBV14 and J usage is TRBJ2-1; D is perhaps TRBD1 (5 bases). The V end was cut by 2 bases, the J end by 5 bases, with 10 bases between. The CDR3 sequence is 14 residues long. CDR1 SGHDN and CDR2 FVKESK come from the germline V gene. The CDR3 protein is CASSQFLDNNEQFF. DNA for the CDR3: TGTGCCAGCAGCCAATTCTTGGACAACAATGAGCAGTTCTTC.